This is a list of T cell receptor beta chains from one sample in a study of Graves' ophthalmopathy and Graves' hyperthyroidism. MiXCR was run by TCRdb on the multiplex PCR reads, yielding one entry per CDR3 protein. The sample contains 660,000 or so distinct CDR3 sequences, over 40% of which appear only once. Specimen: peripheral blood. The receptors shown here come from an adult man with Graves' ophthalmopathy. Both conserved end residues are part of each CDR3. The D gene is left open where the match is weak. Rows may omit the clone size; those that give it use once, few, many or a size class.

cdr3_aa,cdr3_nt,d_call,clone_size,j_call,v_call,cdr3_length
CASSIHGTSNEKLFF,TGTGCCAGCAGCATACACGGGACTAGTAATGAAAAACTGTTTTTT,-,once,TRBJ1-4,TRBV13,15
CASSLMGQGGHSPLHF,TGTGCCAGCAGCTTGATGGGGCAGGGGGGTCATTCACCCCTCCACTTT,TRBD1,many,TRBJ1-6,TRBV7-2,16
CSAPAPGAYGYTF,TGCAGTGCCCCGGCGCCGGGGGCCTATGGCTACACCTTC,-,many,TRBJ1-2,TRBV20-1,13
CASSGSGGDTQYF,TGTGCCAGCAGTGGATCAGGGGGAGATACGCAGTATTTT,TRBD1,-,TRBJ2-3,TRBV10-3,13
CASRDQGKNQPQHF,TGTGCCAGCAGGGACCAGGGTAAGAATCAGCCCCAGCATTTT,-,many,TRBJ1-5,TRBV2,14
CAGRSTPDTEAFF,TGTGCCGGCAGATCAACCCCGGACACTGAAGCTTTCTTT,-,-,TRBJ1-1,TRBV7-9,13
CSARASLNEKLFF,TGCAGTGCTAGAGCCTCCCTTAATGAAAAACTGTTTTTT,-,-,TRBJ1-4,TRBV20-1,13
CASSQDNHRVDTEAFF,TGCGCCAGCAGCCAAGATAACCACAGGGTCGACACTGAAGCTTTCTTT,-,few,TRBJ1-1,TRBV4-1,16
CSQADRGRYEQYF,TGCAGCCAGGCGGACAGGGGGCGGTACGAGCAGTACTTC,TRBD1,-,TRBJ2-7,TRBV29-1,13
CASSETRQAGYTF,TGTGCCAGCAGTGAGACCAGACAGGCTGGCTACACCTTC,-,many,TRBJ1-2,TRBV10-3,13
CASSDLTLTQYF,TGTGCCAGCAGTGATCTTACCCTTACGCAGTATTTT,-,many,TRBJ2-3,TRBV2,12
CASSLGRGGAGANVLTF,TGTGCCAGCAGCTTAGGGCGGGGAGGCGCTGGGGCCAACGTCCTGACTTTC,-,once,TRBJ2-6,TRBV13,17
CASSARRDRGYTF,TGTGCCAGCAGCGCCAGACGAGATCGCGGCTACACCTTC,-,many,TRBJ1-2,TRBV7-2,13
CASSEGQGPLPQHF,TGTGCCAGCAGTGAGGGACAGGGGCCTCTGCCCCAGCATTTT,TRBD1,many,TRBJ1-5,TRBV25-1,14
CASSSITDTQYF,TGTGCCAGCAGTTCCATTACAGATACGCAGTATTTT,-,-,TRBJ2-3,TRBV12-3/TRBV12-4,12
CASSRQSKNTLNSPLHF,TGTGCCAGCAGCCGCCAAAGCAAAAACACTTTAAATTCACCCCTCCACTTT,-,-,TRBJ1-6,TRBV9,17
CAWSVQPSYGYTF,TGTGCCTGGAGTGTACAACCAAGCTATGGCTACACCTTC,-,few,TRBJ1-2,TRBV7-9,13
CASRPVSWNSPLHF,TGTGCCTCCCGACCGGTTTCGTGGAATTCACCCCTCCACTTT,-,-,TRBJ1-6,TRBV10-3,14